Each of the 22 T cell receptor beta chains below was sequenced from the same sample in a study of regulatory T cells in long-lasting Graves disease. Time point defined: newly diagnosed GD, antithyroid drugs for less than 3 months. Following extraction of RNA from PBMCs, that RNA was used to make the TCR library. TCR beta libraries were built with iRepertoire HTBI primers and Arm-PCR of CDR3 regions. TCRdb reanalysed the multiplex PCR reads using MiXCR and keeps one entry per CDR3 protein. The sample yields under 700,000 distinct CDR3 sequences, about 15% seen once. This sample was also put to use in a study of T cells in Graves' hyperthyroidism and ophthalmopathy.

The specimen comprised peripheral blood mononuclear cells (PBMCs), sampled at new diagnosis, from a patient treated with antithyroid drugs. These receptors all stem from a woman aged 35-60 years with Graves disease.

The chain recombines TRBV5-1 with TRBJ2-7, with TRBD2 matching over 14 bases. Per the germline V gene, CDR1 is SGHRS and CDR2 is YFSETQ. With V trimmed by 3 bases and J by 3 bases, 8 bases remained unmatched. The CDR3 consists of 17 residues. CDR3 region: CASSSGLAGGSSYEQYF. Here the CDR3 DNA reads TGCGCCAGCAGCTCTGGACTAGCGGGGGGCTCAAGCTACGAGCAGTACTTC.

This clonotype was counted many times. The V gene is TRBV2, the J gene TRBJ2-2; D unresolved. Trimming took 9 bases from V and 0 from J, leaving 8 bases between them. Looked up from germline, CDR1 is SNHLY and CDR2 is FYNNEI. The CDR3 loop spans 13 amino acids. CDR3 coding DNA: TGTGCCAGAGGATACCCGAACACCGGGGAGCTGTTTTTT. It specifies CARGYPNTGELFF.

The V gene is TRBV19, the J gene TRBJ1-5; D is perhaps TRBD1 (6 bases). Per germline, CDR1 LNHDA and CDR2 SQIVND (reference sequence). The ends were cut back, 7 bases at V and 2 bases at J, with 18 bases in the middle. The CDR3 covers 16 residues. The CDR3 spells CASNSDRGVGNQPQHF. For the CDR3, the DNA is TGTGCCAGTAATTCGGACAGAGGTGTCGGCAATCAGCCCCAGCATTTT.

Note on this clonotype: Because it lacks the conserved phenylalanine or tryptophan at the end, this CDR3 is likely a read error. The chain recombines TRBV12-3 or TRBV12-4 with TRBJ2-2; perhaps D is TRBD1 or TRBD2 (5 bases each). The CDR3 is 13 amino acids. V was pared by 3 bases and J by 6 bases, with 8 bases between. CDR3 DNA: TGTGCCAGCAGTTTGCTGGGGGCCGGGGAGCTGTTTCTT. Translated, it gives CASSLLGAGELFL.

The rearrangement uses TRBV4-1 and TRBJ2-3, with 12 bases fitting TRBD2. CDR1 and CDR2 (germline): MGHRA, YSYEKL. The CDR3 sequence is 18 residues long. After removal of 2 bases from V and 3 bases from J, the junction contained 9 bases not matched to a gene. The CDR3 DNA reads TGCGCCAGCAGCCAACATACCTCTAGCGGGGGGGCGACAGATACGCAGTATTTT. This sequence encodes CASSQHTSSGGATDTQYF.

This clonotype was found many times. The CDR3 reads CASTPGTGSTEAFF. CDR3 coding DNA: TGTGCCAGCACCCCCGGGACAGGGAGCACTGAAGCTTTCTTT. The chain combines TRBV6-1 with TRBJ1-1; 9 bases are a match to TRBD1. The CDR3 is 14 amino acids. Germline V gene sequence: CDR1 MNHNS, CDR2 SASEGT. V lost 7 bases and J lost 4; bases outside the gene matches: 7.

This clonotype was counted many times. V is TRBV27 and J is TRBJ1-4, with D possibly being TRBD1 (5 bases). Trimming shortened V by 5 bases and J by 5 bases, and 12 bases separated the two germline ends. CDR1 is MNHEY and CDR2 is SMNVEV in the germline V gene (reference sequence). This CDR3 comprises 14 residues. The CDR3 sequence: CASSPGVGNEKLFF. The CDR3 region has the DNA TGTGCCAGCAGTCCGGGGGTGGGGAATGAAAAACTGTTTTTT.

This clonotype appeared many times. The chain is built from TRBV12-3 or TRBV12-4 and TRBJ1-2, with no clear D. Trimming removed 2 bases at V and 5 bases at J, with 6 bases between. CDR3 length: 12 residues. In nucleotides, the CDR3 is TGTGCCAGCAGTTTAAATCGGTATGGCTACACCTTC. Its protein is CASSLNRYGYTF.

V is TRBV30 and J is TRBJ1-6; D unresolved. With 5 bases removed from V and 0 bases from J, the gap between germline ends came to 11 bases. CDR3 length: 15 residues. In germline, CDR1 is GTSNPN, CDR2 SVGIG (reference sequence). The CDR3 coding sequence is TGTGCCTGGGCGGCCGCAAGCTCCTATAATTCACCCCTCCACTTT. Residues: CAWAAASSYNSPLHF.

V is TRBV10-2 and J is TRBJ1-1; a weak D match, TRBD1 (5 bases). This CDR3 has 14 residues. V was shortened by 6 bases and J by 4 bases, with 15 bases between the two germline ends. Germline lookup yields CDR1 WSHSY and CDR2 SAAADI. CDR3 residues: CASRGEGVGTEAFF. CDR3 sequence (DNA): TGCGCCAGCAGGGGAGAAGGGGTAGGCACTGAAGCTTTCTTT.

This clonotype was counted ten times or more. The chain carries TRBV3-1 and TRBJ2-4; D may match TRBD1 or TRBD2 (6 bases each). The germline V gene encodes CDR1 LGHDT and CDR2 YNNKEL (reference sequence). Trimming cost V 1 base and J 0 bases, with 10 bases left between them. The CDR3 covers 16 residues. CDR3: CASSQVGGIAKNIQYF. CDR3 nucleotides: TGTGCCAGCAGCCAAGTAGGGGGGATAGCCAAAAACATTCAGTACTTC.

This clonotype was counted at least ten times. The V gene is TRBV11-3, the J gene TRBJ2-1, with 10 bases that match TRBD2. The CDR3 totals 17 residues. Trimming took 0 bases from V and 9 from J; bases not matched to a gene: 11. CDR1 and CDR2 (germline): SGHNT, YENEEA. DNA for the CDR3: TGTGCCAGCAGCTTAGATTTTTGGACTAGCGGACCCAGTGAGCAGTTCTTC. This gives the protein CASSLDFWTSGPSEQFF.

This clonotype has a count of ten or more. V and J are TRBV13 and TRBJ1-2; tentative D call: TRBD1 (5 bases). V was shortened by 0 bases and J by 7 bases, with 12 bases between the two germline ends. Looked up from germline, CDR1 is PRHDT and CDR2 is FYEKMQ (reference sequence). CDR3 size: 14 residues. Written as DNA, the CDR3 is TGTGCCAGCAGCTTAGGCGGACACGCGGCTGGCTACACCTTC. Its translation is CASSLGGHAAGYTF.

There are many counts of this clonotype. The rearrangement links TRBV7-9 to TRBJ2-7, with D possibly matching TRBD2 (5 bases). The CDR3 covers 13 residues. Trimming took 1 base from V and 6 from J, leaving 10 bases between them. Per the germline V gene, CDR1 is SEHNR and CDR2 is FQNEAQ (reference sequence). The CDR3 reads CASSLEEGLEQYF. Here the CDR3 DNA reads TGTGCCAGCAGCTTAGAAGAGGGCCTCGAGCAGTACTTC.

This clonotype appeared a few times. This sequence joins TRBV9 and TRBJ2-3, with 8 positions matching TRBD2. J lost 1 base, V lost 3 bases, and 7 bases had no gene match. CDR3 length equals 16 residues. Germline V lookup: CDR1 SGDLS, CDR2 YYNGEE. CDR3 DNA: TGTGCCAGCAGCGCCTCTAGCGGGCGGGGCACAGATACGCAGTATTTT. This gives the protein CASSASSGRGTDTQYF.

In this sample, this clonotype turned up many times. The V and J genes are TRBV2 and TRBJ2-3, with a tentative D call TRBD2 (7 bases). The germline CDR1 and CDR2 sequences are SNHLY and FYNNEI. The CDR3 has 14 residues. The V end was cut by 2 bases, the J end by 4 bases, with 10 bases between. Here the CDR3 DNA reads TGTGCCAGCAGTGAACGGGGGGCACCAGATACGCAGTATTTT. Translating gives CASSERGAPDTQYF.

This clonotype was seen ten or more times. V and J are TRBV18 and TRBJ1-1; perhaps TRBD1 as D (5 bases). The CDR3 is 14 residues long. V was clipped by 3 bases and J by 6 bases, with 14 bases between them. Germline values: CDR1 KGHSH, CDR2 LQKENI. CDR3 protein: CASSPSQWDAEAFF. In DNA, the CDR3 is TGTGCCAGCTCACCGTCCCAATGGGACGCTGAAGCTTTCTTT.

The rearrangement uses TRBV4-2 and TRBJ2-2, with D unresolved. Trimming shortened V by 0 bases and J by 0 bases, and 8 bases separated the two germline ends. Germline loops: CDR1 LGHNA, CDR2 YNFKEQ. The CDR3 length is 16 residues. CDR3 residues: CASSQEGNANTGELFF. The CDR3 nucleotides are TGTGCCAGCAGCCAAGAGGGTAACGCGAACACCGGGGAGCTGTTTTTT.

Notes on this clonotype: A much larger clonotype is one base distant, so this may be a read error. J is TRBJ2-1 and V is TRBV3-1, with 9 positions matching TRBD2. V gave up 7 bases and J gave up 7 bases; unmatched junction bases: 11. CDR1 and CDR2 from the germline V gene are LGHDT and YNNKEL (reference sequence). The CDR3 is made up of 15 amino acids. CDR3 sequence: CASTLGAGGSNEQFF. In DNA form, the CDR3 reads TGTGCCAGCACCCTAGGGGCGGGGGGGTCGAATGAGCAGTTCTTC.

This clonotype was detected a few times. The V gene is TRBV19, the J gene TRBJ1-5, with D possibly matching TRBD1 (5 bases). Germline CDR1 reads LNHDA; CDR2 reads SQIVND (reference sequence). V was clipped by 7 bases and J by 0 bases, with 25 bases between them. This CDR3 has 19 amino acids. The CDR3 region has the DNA TGTGCCAGTAATCCCCAAGGTGGGAGGGGTGGGGATAGCAATCAGCCCCAGCATTTT. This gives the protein CASNPQGGRGGDSNQPQHF.

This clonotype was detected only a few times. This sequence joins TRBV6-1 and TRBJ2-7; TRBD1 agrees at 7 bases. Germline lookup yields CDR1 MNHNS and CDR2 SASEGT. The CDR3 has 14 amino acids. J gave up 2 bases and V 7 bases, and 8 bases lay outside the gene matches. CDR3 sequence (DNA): TGTGCCAGCAACCCCGAGAGGGGGCCCTACGAGCAGTACTTC. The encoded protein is CASNPERGPYEQYF.

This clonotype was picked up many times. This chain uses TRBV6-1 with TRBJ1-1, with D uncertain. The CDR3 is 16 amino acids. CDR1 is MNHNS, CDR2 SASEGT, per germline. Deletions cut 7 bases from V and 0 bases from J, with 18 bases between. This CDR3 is CASKPPPGGMNTEAFF. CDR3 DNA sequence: TGTGCCAGCAAACCCCCGCCAGGAGGCATGAACACTGAAGCTTTCTTT.